This T cell receptor (beta chain) derives from a study of metastatic and nonmetastatic thyroid tumors. Study-wide context: Where malignant and benign thyroid patients were concerned, repertoires were compared across blood and tumor or nodule tissue.

Germline CDR1 MNHNS, CDR2 SASEGT. The CDR3 length is 13 residues. Trimming shortened V by 3 bases and J by 10 bases, and 10 bases separated the two germline ends. TCRdb re-clonotyped the PCR reads via MiXCR. This sample has roughly 98,000 clones, with 15% found just once. Every patient underwent thyroid surgery untreated. The sequencing sample was made of blood. The receptor's source is a female donor with papillary thyroid cancer or a benign thyroid nodule (not recorded which). Some clones in this sample may be carry-over from other donors' samples. The chain uses TRBV6-1 and TRBJ1-6; TRBD1 is a possible D gene (5 bases). The CDR3: CASSDREESPLHF. The DNA for the CDR3 is TGTGCCAGCAGTGACAGGGAAGAATCACCCCTCCACTTT.